The 27 T cell receptor beta chains given below trace back to one sample, sequenced in a study of blood T cell repertoires in COVID-19. Repertoires were generated with immunoSEQ multiplex PCR, while TCRdb's copy carries only in-frame clones and drops some. The sample includes 150,000 to 180,000 clones, around 83% seen only once; the top ten take 25% to 35%. The sequenced material came from peripheral blood. The receptors were sampled from a woman aged 55-69 years with acute or convalescent COVID-19.

This rearrangement joins TRBV12-2 to TRBJ2-3; TRBD2, as called in the table, went unchecked against the DNA. TRBV12-2 is noted as a pseudogene. This CDR3 has 16 residues. Here the CDR3 reads CASRLARSGDTDTQYF. CDR3 coding DNA: TGTGCAAGTCGCTTAGCGCGTAGCGGGGACACAGATACGCAGTATTTT.

This sequence joins TRBV5-4 and TRBJ1-2; D possibly corresponds to TRBD1 (6 bases). Per germline, CDR1 SGHNT and CDR2 YYREEE (reference sequence). The CDR3 spans 15 residues. Deletions cut 1 base from V and 3 bases from J, with 13 bases between. The CDR3 loop reads CASSLPGGTHYGYTF. CDR3 DNA: TGTGCCAGCAGCTTGCCGGGGGGCACTCACTATGGCTACACCTTC.

This clone was detected only a few times. The J gene is TRBJ1-5, the V gene TRBV24-1; tentative D call: TRBD1 (6 bases). This CDR3 comprises 13 residues. Germline V CDR1 and CDR2: KGHDR, SFDVKD. V was trimmed by 6 bases and J by 4 bases, leaving 9 bases between them. CDR3 sequence reads: CATSRQGNQPQHF. CDR3 in DNA: TGTGCCACCAGTCGCCAGGGGAATCAGCCCCAGCATTTT.

V is TRBV7-9 and J is TRBJ1-6; D perhaps matches TRBD1 (6 bases). The CDR3 consists of 17 residues. CDR1 is SEHNR and CDR2 is FQNEAQ in the germline V gene (reference sequence). Deletions cut 1 base from V and 0 bases from J, with 10 bases between. The DNA of the CDR3 is TGTGCCAGCAGCTTAGAAACAGGGAGCTCCTATAATTCACCCCTCCACTTT. Its translation is CASSLETGSSYNSPLHF.

This clone was found once. V and J are TRBV18 and TRBJ1-6; D gene uncertain. Trimming took 4 bases from V and 7 from J, leaving 14 bases between them. The CDR3 spans 15 residues. Germline loops: CDR1 KGHSH, CDR2 LQKENI. In nucleotides, the CDR3 is TGTGCCAGCTCACTGGTTCAAGAGGAGAATTCACCCCTCCACTTT. Protein: CASSLVQEENSPLHF.

This chain joins TRBV12-3 or TRBV12-4 and TRBJ1-3, with D unresolved. This CDR3 contains 11 residues. Trimming removed 5 bases from V and 11 bases from J, with 10 bases in between. The CDR3 coding sequence is TGTGCCAGCAGTAGAAGCCGGGCCATATATTTT. Encoded protein: CASSRSRAIYF.

The chain combines TRBV12-3 or TRBV12-4 with TRBJ1-6; a weak D match, TRBD1 (6 bases). CDR3 length: 13 residues. The V and J ends lost 2 bases and 7 bases respectively, with 6 bases between them. CDR3 sequence reads: CASSLRGNSPLHF. The CDR3 DNA sequence: TGTGCCAGCAGTTTAAGGGGGAATTCACCCCTCCACTTT.

The chain joins TRBV5-1 to TRBJ2-5, with D tentatively TRBD1 (5 bases). CDR3 length equals 14 residues. Trimming took 1 base from V and 5 from J, leaving 12 bases between them. The germline gives CDR1 SGHRS, CDR2 YFSETQ. The CDR3 DNA is TGCGCCAGCAGCTTGCCAACAGGATCCGAGACCCAGTACTTC. As protein: CASSLPTGSETQYF.

V is TRBV5-6 and J is TRBJ1-1, with 10 positions matching TRBD1. With V trimmed by 0 bases and J by 5 bases, 10 bases remained unmatched. Germline V gives CDR1 SGHDT, CDR2 YYEEEE. The CDR3 spans 17 residues. CDR3 coding DNA: TGTGCCAGCAGCTTGGTAGCGACAGGGGGCGCGTGGACTGAAGCTTTCTTT. Translation: CASSLVATGGAWTEAFF. The complete variable domain, with remaining parts taken from reference TRBV5-6 and TRBJ1-1, reads DAGVTQSPTHLIKTRGQQVTLRCSPKSGHDTVSWYQQALGQGPQFIFQYYEEEERQRGNFPDRFSGHQFPNYSSELNVNALLLGDSALYLCASSLVATGGAWTEAFFGQGTRLTVV.

CDR3 protein: CASSYRQANNSPLHF. The CDR3 nucleotides read TGTGCCAGCAGCTACCGACAGGCCAATAATTCACCCCTCCACTTT. The V gene is TRBV5-4, the J gene TRBJ1-6; possible D gene TRBD1, 6 bases. The length of the CDR3 is 15 residues. V was clipped by 3 bases and J by 5 bases, with 12 bases between them. CDR1 is SGHNT and CDR2 is YYREEE in the germline V gene (reference sequence).

The chain is built from TRBV18 and TRBJ2-5; D is possibly TRBD1 (6 bases). Germline CDR1 KGHSH, CDR2 LQKENI. The ends were cut back, 3 bases at V and 2 bases at J, with 10 bases in the middle. The CDR3 covers 14 residues. The DNA of the CDR3 is TGTGCCAGCTCACCGGGACATAAGCAAGAGACCCAGTACTTC. As protein: CASSPGHKQETQYF. Filled out from reference TRBV18 and TRBJ2-5, the complete variable domain reads NAGVMQNPRHLVRRRGQEARLRCSPMKGHSHVYWYRQLPEEGLKFMVYLQKENIIDESGMPKERFSAEFPKEGPSILRIQQVVRGDSAAYFCASSPGHKQETQYFGPGTRLLVL.

This chain joins TRBV3-1 (or the pseudogene TRBV3-2) and TRBJ1-2; TRBD1 aligns across 7 bases. The germline V gene encodes CDR1 LGHDT and CDR2 YNNKEL (reference sequence). The V gene end was trimmed by 5 bases and the J gene end by 7 bases; junction bases not matched to a gene: 10. This CDR3 has 14 amino acids. CDR3: CASSIQQGYSGYTF. Here the CDR3 DNA reads TGTGCCAGCAGCATCCAACAGGGGTACTCTGGCTACACCTTC.

CDR3 amino acids: CASSSLVTSTDTQYF. The CDR3 bases are TGCGCCAGCAGCTCTCTAGTCACTAGCACAGATACGCAGTATTTT. The chain carries TRBV5-1 and TRBJ2-3; no clear D. Trimming removed 3 bases at V and 0 bases at J, with 11 bases between. Germline V gene lookup returns CDR1 SGHRS and CDR2 YFSETQ. This CDR3 contains 15 residues.

Remarks on this clone: Other nucleotide sequences from this sample produce the same CDR3. The chain has TRBV7-9 and TRBJ1-1; D is possibly TRBD1 (6 bases). CDR1 is SEHNR, CDR2 FQNEAQ, per germline (reference sequence). The V gene lost 5 bases and the J gene lost 2 bases, with 9 bases spanning the gap. The CDR3 is made up of 13 amino acids. The CDR3 sequence is CASSLQGNTEAFF. In DNA, the CDR3 is TGTGCCAGCAGCCTACAGGGAAACACTGAAGCTTTCTTT.

The V gene is TRBV7-8, the J gene TRBJ1-1; D is unresolved. The germline V gene encodes CDR1 SGHVS and CDR2 FQNEAQ. The CDR3 covers 14 residues. Trimming took off 1 base at V and 0 bases at J, with 6 bases between the two ends. The CDR3 DNA reads TGTGCCAGCAGCTTAGGCGGCTTGAACACTGAAGCTTTCTTT. It yields the protein CASSLGGLNTEAFF.

The chain combines TRBV7-8 with TRBJ2-5; 10 bases fit TRBD1. The junction had 4 bases not matched to a gene; V was cut back by 5 bases and J by 1 base. CDR1 and CDR2 from the germline V gene are SGHVS and FQNEAQ. The CDR3 has 15 residues. The CDR3 nucleotides read TGTGCCAGCAGCCCCCGGACAGGGGGCCAAGAGACCCAGTACTTC. It is translated as CASSPRTGGQETQYF.

The chain carries TRBV3-1 (or the pseudogene TRBV3-2) and TRBJ1-5, with TRBD1 as a possible D gene (6 bases). There are 14 residues in the CDR3. Deletions cut 3 bases from V and 4 bases from J, with 10 bases between. CDR1 is LGHDT, CDR2 YNNKEL, per germline (reference sequence). As DNA, the CDR3 is TGTGCCAGCAGCCACCCAGGGGCGAATCAGCCCCAGCATTTT. It is translated as CASSHPGANQPQHF.

The chain joins TRBV2 to TRBJ2-7, with 10 bases fitting TRBD2. Germline lookup yields CDR1 SNHLY and CDR2 FYNNEI. With V trimmed by 0 bases and J by 2 bases, 4 bases remained unmatched. The CDR3 is 16 amino acids. CDR3 in DNA: TGTGCCAGCAGTGAAGCGCACCTAGCGGGGGCCTACGAGCAGTACGTC. The encoded protein is CASSEAHLAGAYEQYV.

This sequence joins TRBV3-1 (or the pseudogene TRBV3-2) and TRBJ2-3; unclear D gene. The CDR3 has 13 residues. Trimming took 3 bases from V and 0 from J, leaving 4 bases between them. CDR1 is LGHDT, CDR2 YNNKEL, per germline (reference sequence). In nucleotides, the CDR3 is TGTGCCAGCAGCCAGGCTAGCACAGATACGCAGTATTTT. Translation gives CASSQASTDTQYF.

This chain joins TRBV30 and TRBJ1-5, with D unclear. Germline V gene data show CDR1 as GTSNPN and CDR2 as SVGIG (reference sequence). This CDR3 spans 13 amino acids. V was trimmed by 3 bases and J by 7 bases, leaving 13 bases between them. The chain's CDR3 is CAWRGPNSQPQHF. For the CDR3, the DNA is TGTGCCTGGAGGGGCCCCAATTCCCAGCCCCAGCATTTT.

The chain combines TRBV28 with TRBJ1-5; unclear D gene. The V gene lost 5 bases and the J gene lost 7 bases, with 21 bases spanning the gap. Per the germline V gene, CDR1 is MDHEN and CDR2 is SYDVKM. CDR3 length equals 16 residues. CDR3 DNA sequence: TGTGCCAGCAGTCTGAGACCTGAACCGTGGGCGCAGCCCCAGCATTTT. Encoded protein: CASSLRPEPWAQPQHF.

This clone came up once. One end of the junction varies from germline; a read error may be responsible. The chain combines TRBV5-4 with TRBJ2-5; TRBD1 matches at 8 bases. The CDR3 contains 14 residues. Germline V gives CDR1 SGHNT, CDR2 YYREEE (reference sequence). This CDR3 is CASSLDRAQETQYF. The DNA of the CDR3 is TGTGCCAGCAGTTTGGACAGGGCGCAAGAGACCCAGTACTTC.

The V and J genes are TRBV7-9 and TRBJ2-5; the D gene is possibly TRBD1 (6 bases). Germline V CDR1 and CDR2: SEHNR, FQNEAQ (reference sequence). The CDR3 contains 14 residues. Trimming removed 5 bases from V and 0 bases from J, with 10 bases in between. CDR3: CASSRGGHQETQYF. CDR3 in DNA: TGTGCCAGCAGCCGTGGGGGCCACCAAGAGACCCAGTACTTC. Variable domain in full (rest from reference TRBV7-9 and TRBJ2-5): DTGVSQNPRHKITKRGQNVTFRCDPISEHNRLYWYRQTLGQGPEFLTYFQNEAQLEKSRLLSDRFSAERPKGSFSTLEIQRTEQGDSAMYLCASSRGGHQETQYFGPGTRLLVL.

The chain links TRBV10-1 to TRBJ2-1; D gene ambiguous. This CDR3 has 16 amino acids. Trimming stripped 0 bases from V and 3 bases from J, with 12 bases between. Germline CDR1 is WNHNN and CDR2 is SYGVQD (reference sequence). CDR3 in amino acids: CASSESRADFYNEQFF. CDR3 nucleotide sequence: TGCGCCAGCAGTGAGTCGAGAGCCGACTTCTACAATGAGCAGTTCTTC.

The genes are TRBV4-1 and TRBJ1-1, with TRBD1 matching 9 bases. CDR3 length equals 19 residues. Germline V gene lookup returns CDR1 MGHRA and CDR2 YSYEKL. V shed 2 bases, J shed 5 bases, and the junction held 18 bases outside the gene matches. In nucleotides, the CDR3 is TGCGCCAGCAGCCAAACTCTCCTACAGGGGGCGCGGGTGTGGACTGAAGCTTTCTTT. Amino acids: CASSQTLLQGARVWTEAFF.

The chain joins TRBV6-5 to TRBJ1-2; TRBD1 aligns across 8 bases. J lost 4 bases, V lost 0 bases, and 4 bases had no gene match. The CDR3 sequence is 15 residues long. Germline CDR1 reads MNHEY; CDR2 reads SVGAGI. CDR3 sequence: CASSYSGTGAYGYTF. The CDR3, as DNA: TGTGCCAGCAGTTACTCCGGGACAGGAGCCTATGGCTACACCTTC.

V and J are TRBV12-5 and TRBJ1-4; 7 bases are shared with TRBD1. From germline, CDR1 is LGHNT and CDR2 FRNRAP. The CDR3 spans 13 residues. Germline trimming cut 6 bases from V and 8 bases from J; bases unmatched to any gene: 6. The CDR3 here is CASGKGAGEKLFF. The CDR3 nucleotides are TGTGCTAGTGGCAAGGGGGCGGGGGAAAAACTGTTTTTT. Filled out from reference TRBV12-5 and TRBJ1-4, the complete variable domain reads DARVTQTPRHKVTEMGQEVTMRCQPILGHNTVFWYRQTMMQGLELLAYFRNRAPLDDSGMPKDRFSAEMPDATLATLKIQPSEPRDSAVYFCASGKGAGEKLFFGSGTQLSVL.